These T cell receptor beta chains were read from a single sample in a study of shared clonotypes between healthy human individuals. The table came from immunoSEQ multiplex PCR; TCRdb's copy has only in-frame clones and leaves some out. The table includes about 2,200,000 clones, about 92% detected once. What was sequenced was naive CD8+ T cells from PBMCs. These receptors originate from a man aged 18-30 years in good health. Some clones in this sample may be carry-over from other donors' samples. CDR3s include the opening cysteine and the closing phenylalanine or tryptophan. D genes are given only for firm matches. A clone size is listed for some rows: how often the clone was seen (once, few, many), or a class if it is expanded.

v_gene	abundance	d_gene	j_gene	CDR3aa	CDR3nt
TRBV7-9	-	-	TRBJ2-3	CASRSRGTDTQYF	TGTGCCAGCAGATCAAGGGGCACAGATACGCAGTATTTT
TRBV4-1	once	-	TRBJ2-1	CASSPRRFNEQFF	TGCGCCAGCAGCCCCCGACGGTTCAATGAGCAGTTCTTC
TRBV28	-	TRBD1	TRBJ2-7	CASSFKFGTGVSYEQYF	TGTGCCAGCAGTTTCAAATTTGGGACAGGGGTCTCCTACGAGCAGTACTTC
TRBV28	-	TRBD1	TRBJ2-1	CASSAGTGVIDEQFF	TGTGCCAGCAGCGCCGGGACAGGGGTTATCGATGAGCAGTTCTTC
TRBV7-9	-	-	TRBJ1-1	CASSFGQTEAFF	TGTGCCAGCAGCTTTGGACAGACCGAAGCTTTCTTT
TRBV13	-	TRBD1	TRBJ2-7	CASSFEQGAPYEQYF	TGTGCCAGCAGCTTTGAACAGGGGGCCCCCTACGAGCAGTACTTC
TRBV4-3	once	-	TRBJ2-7	CASSQDGGEQYF	TGCGCCAGCAGCCAGGATGGGGGCGAGCAGTACTTC
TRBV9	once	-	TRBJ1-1	CASSANKMNTEAFF	TGTGCCAGCAGCGCGAACAAGATGAACACTGAAGCTTTCTTT
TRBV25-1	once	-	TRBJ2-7	CASSKTDAHEQYF	TGTGCCAGCAGCAAGACGGATGCCCACGAGCAGTACTTC
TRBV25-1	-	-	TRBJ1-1	CASSFGGPTEAFF	TGTGCCAGCAGTTTTGGGGGGCCCACTGAAGCTTTCTTT
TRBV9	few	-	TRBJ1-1	CASSAKTGNTEAFF	TGTGCCAGCAGCGCTAAGACAGGAAACACTGAAGCTTTCTTT
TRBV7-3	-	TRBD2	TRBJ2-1	CASSLLAGAHNEQFF	TGTGCCAGCAGCTTGCTAGCGGGAGCCCACAATGAGCAGTTCTTC
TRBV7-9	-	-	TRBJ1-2	CASSLAGMGGYTF	TGTGCCAGCAGCTTAGCAGGGATGGGTGGCTACACCTTC
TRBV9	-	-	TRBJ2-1	CASSMGTGFEQFF	TGTGCCAGCAGCATGGGCACCGGGTTTGAGCAGTTCTTC